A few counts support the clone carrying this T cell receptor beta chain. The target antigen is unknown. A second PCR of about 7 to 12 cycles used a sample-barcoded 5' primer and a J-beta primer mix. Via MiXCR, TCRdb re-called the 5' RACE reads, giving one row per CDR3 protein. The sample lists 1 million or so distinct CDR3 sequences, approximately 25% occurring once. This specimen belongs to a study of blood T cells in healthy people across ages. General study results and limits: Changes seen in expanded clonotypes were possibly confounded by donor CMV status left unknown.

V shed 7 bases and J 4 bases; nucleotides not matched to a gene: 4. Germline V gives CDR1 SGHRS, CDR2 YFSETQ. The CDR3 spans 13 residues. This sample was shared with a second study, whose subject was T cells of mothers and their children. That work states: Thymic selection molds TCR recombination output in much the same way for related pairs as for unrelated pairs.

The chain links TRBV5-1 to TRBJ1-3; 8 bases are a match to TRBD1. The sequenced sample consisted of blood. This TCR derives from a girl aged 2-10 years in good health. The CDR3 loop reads CASGTGGGNTIYF. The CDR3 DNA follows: TGCGCCAGCGGAACAGGGGGAGGAAACACCATATATTTT.